One T cell receptor beta chain is described in this entry. The germline CDR1 and CDR2 sequences are SGHNT and YYREEE (reference sequence). The CDR3 contains 14 residues. Trimming removed 4 bases at V and 1 base at J, with 11 bases between. This record comes from a study of control samples from healthy donors and cancer patients. TCRdb's copy holds only in-frame clones and misses some; the assay was immunoSEQ multiplex PCR. This sample carries about 120,000 clones, 88% of them seen once, and the ten largest clones take around 2.5%. The chain combines TRBV5-4 with TRBJ1-1; D perhaps matches TRBD1 (5 bases). This clonotype originated in a woman in her 70s in good health. The sequenced sample was blood. Written as DNA, the CDR3 is TGTGCCAGCAGCCCTGGGGCAGCGAACACTGAAGCTTTCTTT. It specifies CASSPGAANTEAFF.